Following are 12 T cell receptor beta chains from one sample sequenced in a study of cytomegalovirus exposure and HLA in healthy donors. Produced via immunoSEQ multiplex PCR; TCRdb's table is partial and in-frame only. The sample consists of about 65,000 clones, about 90% of them appearing once. The material sequenced was PBMCs. Every receptor here comes from a woman younger than 30 in good health and CMV-seronegative.

The chain links TRBV7-3 to TRBJ2-1, with D unresolved. Trimming cost V 0 bases and J 11 bases, with 11 bases left between them. The CDR3 contains 13 residues. The germline CDR1 and CDR2 sequences are SGHTA and FQGTGA. CDR3 nucleotide sequence: TGTGCCAGCAGCTTAACCGTGCCCAACAAGCAGTTCTTC. It translates to CASSLTVPNKQFF.

The chain couples TRBV5-4 to TRBJ2-3, with D possibly being TRBD1 (5 bases). V was trimmed by 0 bases and J by 4 bases, leaving 9 bases between them. The CDR3 loop spans 14 amino acids. Germline CDR1 and CDR2: SGHNT and YYREEE (reference sequence). For the CDR3, the DNA is TGTGCCAGCAGCTTGGTTCAGGGATCAGATACGCAGTATTTT. Protein sequence: CASSLVQGSDTQYF.

This clone was counted a single time. This chain joins TRBV30 and TRBJ1-2, with 8 bases matching TRBD1. Germline loops: CDR1 GTSNPN, CDR2 SVGIG (reference sequence). The CDR3 extends over 14 amino acids. V lost 4 bases to trimming and J lost 4 bases; unmatched junction nucleotides: 8. CDR3 DNA sequence: TGTGCCTGGATTAATCCGACAGGGGCCTATGGCTACACCTTC. Residues: CAWINPTGAYGYTF. Based on the CDR3 plus reference TRBV30 and TRBJ1-2, the full variable domain is SQTIHQWPATLVQPVGSPLSLECTVEGTSNPNLYWYRQAAGRGLQLLFYSVGIGQISSEVPQNLSASRPQDRQFILSSKKLLLSDSGFYLCAWINPTGAYGYTFGSGTRLTVV.

The V call is TRBV19, the J call TRBJ2-1; 9 bases match TRBD1. The junction had 2 bases not matched to a gene; V was cut back by 6 bases and J by 2 bases. CDR1 LNHDA and CDR2 SQIVND come from the germline V gene (reference sequence). The CDR3 covers 14 residues. Written as DNA, the CDR3 is TGTGCCAGTAGCGGGACAGGGCCCTACAATGAGCAGTTCTTC. Its translation: CASSGTGPYNEQFF.

This rearrangement joins TRBV28 to TRBJ1-1, with 8 positions matching TRBD1. This CDR3 is built from 15 residues. Germline V gives CDR1 MDHEN, CDR2 SYDVKM. The junction had 5 bases not matched to a gene; V was cut back by 4 bases and J by 1 base. The CDR3 loop reads CASSSLGQGNTEAFF. The CDR3 nucleotides are TGTGCCAGCAGTTCCCTCGGACAGGGGAACACTGAAGCTTTCTTT.

V and J are TRBV29-1 and TRBJ1-1; D possibly corresponds to TRBD1 (5 bases). The CDR3 sequence is 11 residues long. Germline V gene data show CDR1 as SQVTM and CDR2 as ANQGSEA. As DNA, the CDR3 is TGCAGGACAGAGATGAACACTGAAGCTTTCTTT. As protein: CRTEMNTEAFF.

As for this clone: Other DNA sequences within the sample encode an identical CDR3. The chain uses TRBV4-1 and TRBJ1-3; D gene ambiguous. This CDR3 comprises 14 residues. Trimming left V 3 bases short and J 1 base short, with 7 bases between. Per the germline V gene, CDR1 is MGHRA and CDR2 is YSYEKL. In DNA, the CDR3 is TGCGCCAGCAGCCATCCGTCTTCTGGAAACACCATATATTTT. It is translated as CASSHPSSGNTIYF.

The V gene is TRBV11-2, the J gene TRBJ2-3; possible D gene TRBD2, 5 bases. The V end was cut by 3 bases, the J end by 7 bases, with 17 bases between. This CDR3 contains 15 residues. Germline V gives CDR1 SGHAT, CDR2 FQNNGV. The CDR3, as DNA: TGTGCCAGCAGCTTTCGGGGTGCTAACCTGAATACGCAGTATTTT. The encoded protein is CASSFRGANLNTQYF.

The rearrangement joins TRBV5-1 to TRBJ1-2; 8 nucleotides line up with TRBD1. V gave up 2 bases and J gave up 3 bases; unmatched junction bases: 9. CDR3 size: 16 residues. Germline V gene sequence: CDR1 SGHRS, CDR2 YFSETQ. The CDR3 loop is CASSFGTGRPHYGYTF. The CDR3 region has the DNA TGCGCCAGCAGCTTCGGGACAGGTCGTCCCCACTATGGCTACACCTTC.

V and J are TRBV15 and TRBJ2-5, with D possibly matching TRBD2 (6 bases). The germline gives CDR1 LNHNV, CDR2 YYDKDF (reference sequence). The CDR3 has 15 residues. Deletions cut 3 bases from V and 0 bases from J, with 11 bases between. In nucleotides, the CDR3 is TGTGCCACCAGCAGTGGGACTCGCCACCAAGAGACCCAGTACTTC. It specifies CATSSGTRHQETQYF.

The chain recombines TRBV28 with TRBJ1-4; the D gene is possibly TRBD1 (6 bases). CDR3 length equals 14 residues. Trimming stripped 7 bases from V and 3 bases from J, with 12 bases between. The germline CDR1 and CDR2 sequences are MDHEN and SYDVKM. The CDR3 nucleotides read TGTGCCAGCACCCAACCAGGGGCTAATGAAAAACTGTTTTTT. Encoded protein: CASTQPGANEKLFF.

The chain links TRBV5-1 to TRBJ2-7, with TRBD1 identical over 10 bases. Germline values: CDR1 SGHRS, CDR2 YFSETQ. V lost 4 bases to trimming and J lost 5 bases; unmatched junction nucleotides: 9. The CDR3 loop spans 15 amino acids. The CDR3 protein is CASSTPGQGFHEQYF. CDR3 sequence (DNA): TGCGCCAGCAGCACTCCGGGACAGGGGTTTCACGAGCAGTACTTC.